These 25 T cell receptor beta chains came from one sample sequenced in a study of cytomegalovirus exposure and HLA in healthy donors. With 60 Vbeta and 13 Jbeta primers, the PCR was carried out. Assay used: immunoSEQ multiplex PCR; TCRdb lists only in-frame clones, some missing. The repertoire has about 180,000 clones, roughly 79% of them found once; the top ten carry over 2.5%. Source material: PBMCs. The receptors here all came from a woman aged 45-65 years in good health and CMV-seropositive.

This chain uses TRBV27 with TRBJ1-1; D gene uncertain. Trimming took off 2 bases at V and 5 bases at J, with 12 bases between the two ends. Looked up from germline, CDR1 is MNHEY and CDR2 is SMNVEV (reference sequence). This CDR3 is 14 amino acids long. The DNA for the CDR3 is TGTGCCAGCAGTTTAAGGGAGTACCAAACTGAAGCTTTCTTT. Protein product: CASSLREYQTEAFF.

Turning to this clone: This specimen includes other DNA sequences encoding the same CDR3. The chain is built from TRBV15 and TRBJ1-5, with a tentative D call TRBD1 (6 bases). This CDR3 has 14 amino acids. The germline CDR1 and CDR2 sequences are LNHNV and YYDKDF (reference sequence). The V gene lost 4 bases and the J gene lost 7 bases, with 14 bases spanning the gap. In DNA form, the CDR3 reads TGTGCCACCAGCATAGGGCAGGGGATCCAGCCCCAGCATTTT. It translates to CATSIGQGIQPQHF.

V usage is TRBV29-1 and J usage is TRBJ2-1, with a tentative D call TRBD2 (5 bases). The CDR3 extends over 12 amino acids. Germline loops: CDR1 SQVTM, CDR2 ANQGSEA. V gave up 4 bases and J gave up 5 bases, with 9 bases separating them. The CDR3 sequence: CSVAKTNNEQFF. Written as DNA, the CDR3 is TGCAGCGTTGCAAAGACTAACAATGAGCAGTTCTTC.

The chain combines TRBV6-6 with TRBJ1-5; maybe TRBD1 (6 bases). Germline V CDR1 and CDR2: MNHNY, SVGAGI (reference sequence). V was pared by 6 bases and J by 0 bases, with 9 bases between. The CDR3 totals 14 residues. CDR3 nucleotide sequence: TGTGCCAGCAGCTCGGACAGTAGCAATCAGCCCCAGCATTTT. As protein: CASSSDSSNQPQHF.

V and J are TRBV10-1 and TRBJ1-4; 8 bases line up with TRBD1. The CDR3 is 15 residues long. Germline V gene sequence: CDR1 WNHNN, CDR2 SYGVQD (reference sequence). V lost 3 bases, J lost 8 bases, and 8 bases stayed unmatched. In DNA, the CDR3 is TGCGCCAGCAGTGACGGCGGGACAGGAGGAGAAAAACTGTTTTTT. As protein: CASSDGGTGGEKLFF.

A few counts support this clone. The chain is built from TRBV13 and TRBJ2-1, with 11 bases identical to TRBD1. Germline V gene sequence: CDR1 PRHDT, CDR2 FYEKMQ (reference sequence). This CDR3 has 21 residues. After removal of 6 bases from V and 4 bases from J, the junction contained 23 bases not matched to a gene. CDR3 region: CASRPMTRGGSGTGGYNEQFF. The CDR3 nucleotides are TGTGCCAGCAGGCCCATGACAAGGGGGGGATCCGGGACAGGGGGTTACAATGAGCAGTTCTTC.

The chain uses TRBV7-8 and TRBJ2-3, with TRBD2 matching over 9 bases. Unmatched junction bases numbered 11, after V lost 7 bases and J lost 6 bases. Germline CDR1 SGHVS, CDR2 FQNEAQ. CDR3 length: 15 amino acids. CDR3: CASTSVAGDSDTQYF. CDR3 in DNA: TGTGCCAGCACCTCCGTAGCGGGAGATTCTGATACGCAGTATTTT. The full variable domain, its missing parts supplied by reference TRBV7-8 and TRBJ2-3, is GAGVSQSPRYKVAKRGQDVALRCDPISGHVSLFWYQQALGQGPEFLTYFQNEAQLDKSGLPSDRFFAERPEGSVSTLKIQRTQQEDSAVYLCASTSVAGDSDTQYFGPGTRLTVL.

This chain uses TRBV19 with TRBJ1-4, with 9 bases lining up with TRBD1. Germline-derived CDR1 and CDR2 are LNHDA and SQIVND (reference sequence). The CDR3 extends over 15 amino acids. V was pared by 3 bases and J by 6 bases, with 5 bases of the junction left unmatched. Written as DNA, the CDR3 is TGTGCCAGTAGTATGGAGGGACAGGGCGATGAAAAACTGTTTTTT. Translating it yields CASSMEGQGDEKLFF. The full variable domain, its missing parts supplied by reference TRBV19 and TRBJ1-4, is DGGITQSPKYLFRKEGQNVTLSCEQNLNHDAMYWYRQDPGQGLRLIYYSQIVNDFQKGDIAEGYSVSREKKESFPLTVTSAQKNPTAFYLCASSMEGQGDEKLFFGSGTQLSVL.

V and J are TRBV19 and TRBJ2-1; possible D gene TRBD2, 6 bases. The CDR3 extends over 15 amino acids. Between the trimmed V and J ends, which lost 5 bases and 7 bases, there was a span of 18 bases. In germline, CDR1 is LNHDA, CDR2 SQIVND (reference sequence). The CDR3 nucleotides are TGTGCCAGTAGTGACCGGGAGAGGGGTCGGAATGAGCAGTTCTTC. Translating gives CASSDRERGRNEQFF.

The chain employs TRBV18 and TRBJ1-3; 7 positions agree with TRBD1. This CDR3 is 16 amino acids long. The junction had 11 bases not matched to a gene; V was cut back by 2 bases and J by 7 bases. Germline V CDR1 and CDR2: KGHSH, LQKENI. CDR3 bases: TGTGCCAGCTCACCATCGTCGGGGAACAGGGGCAACACCATATATTTT. This codes for CASSPSSGNRGNTIYF. The full variable domain, completed using reference TRBV18 and TRBJ1-3, is NAGVMQNPRHLVRRRGQEARLRCSPMKGHSHVYWYRQLPEEGLKFMVYLQKENIIDESGMPKERFSAEFPKEGPSILRIQQVVRGDSAAYFCASSPSSGNRGNTIYFGEGSWLTVV.

This chain joins TRBV2 and TRBJ1-4; D possibly corresponds to TRBD1 (5 bases). Deletions cut 5 bases from V and 17 bases from J, with 21 bases between. This CDR3 comprises 13 residues. CDR1 and CDR2 from the germline V gene are SNHLY and FYNNEI. CDR3 in amino acids: CASSSAWTSPSFF. In DNA, the CDR3 is TGTGCCAGCAGTTCTGCTTGGACAAGTCCCTCCTTTTTT.

For the CDR3, the DNA is TGTGCCAGTAGTATCGAGATAGGGGCGACCCCTTTTAACTATGGCTACACCTTC. It specifies CASSIEIGATPFNYGYTF. This rearrangement joins TRBV19 to TRBJ1-2, with D possibly TRBD1 on 5 matching bases. CDR1 is LNHDA, CDR2 SQIVND, per germline (reference sequence). Trimming left V 3 bases short and J 1 base short, with 21 bases between. The CDR3 has 18 residues.

V and J are TRBV5-1 and TRBJ1-1, with TRBD1 as a possible D gene (5 bases). This CDR3 is built from 13 residues. With 6 bases removed from V and 2 bases from J, the gap between germline ends came to 11 bases. From germline, CDR1 is SGHRS and CDR2 YFSETQ. CDR3 nucleotides: TGCGCCAGCACGGAGGGGCCAAACACTGAAGCTTTCTTT. It specifies CASTEGPNTEAFF. Based on the CDR3 plus reference TRBV5-1 and TRBJ1-1, the full variable domain is KAGVTQTPRYLIKTRGQQVTLSCSPISGHRSVSWYQQTPGQGLQFLFEYFSETQRNKGNFPGRFSGRQFSNSRSEMNVSTLELGDSALYLCASTEGPNTEAFFGQGTRLTVV.

In this sample, this clone turned up a few times. V is TRBV5-1 and J is TRBJ2-1; D perhaps matches TRBD2 (5 bases). Trimming left V 0 bases short and J 9 bases short, with 10 bases between. The CDR3 has 13 residues. Germline V CDR1 and CDR2: SGHRS, YFSETQ. The CDR3 spells CASSLEYEGEQFF. In DNA, the CDR3 is TGCGCCAGCAGCTTGGAATACGAGGGTGAGCAGTTCTTC.

The chain has TRBV5-1 and TRBJ2-5; tentative D call: TRBD1 (7 bases). V lost 0 bases and J 4 bases, leaving 13 bases between the germline ends. The CDR3 is 15 residues long. Germline values: CDR1 SGHRS, CDR2 YFSETQ. DNA for the CDR3: TGCGCCAGCAGCTTGGGCCCAGGGGGGCCAGAGACCCAGTACTTC. Protein: CASSLGPGGPETQYF. The whole variable domain, filled in from reference TRBV5-1 and TRBJ2-5, reads KAGVTQTPRYLIKTRGQQVTLSCSPISGHRSVSWYQQTPGQGLQFLFEYFSETQRNKGNFPGRFSGRQFSNSRSEMNVSTLELGDSALYLCASSLGPGGPETQYFGPGTRLLVL.

DNA for the CDR3: TGTGCCAGCAGCCACGGGGTGTGGTGGCCATCCGGGGAGCTGTTTTTT. Translating gives CASSHGVWWPSGELFF. The chain carries TRBV14 and TRBJ2-2; possible D gene TRBD2, 5 bases. Deletions cut 3 bases from V and 6 bases from J, with 17 bases between. This CDR3 has 16 residues. CDR1 SGHDN and CDR2 FVKESK come from the germline V gene.

J is TRBJ1-1 and V is TRBV10-1, with D possibly TRBD1 on 5 matching bases. The length of the CDR3 is 12 residues. Germline CDR1 and CDR2: WNHNN and SYGVQD (reference sequence). Deletions cut 0 bases from V and 8 bases from J, with 7 bases between. The CDR3 region has the DNA TGCGCCAGCAGTGAGTCGAACAGGGAAGCTTTCTTT. Residues: CASSESNREAFF.

CDR3 in amino acids: CASSMGVSGRAGDTQYF. The CDR3 DNA is TGTGCCAGTAGTATGGGAGTGAGCGGGAGGGCTGGAGATACGCAGTATTTT. V is TRBV19 and J is TRBJ2-3; 10 bases map to TRBD2. The CDR3 is 17 amino acids. V shed 3 bases and J 5 bases; nucleotides not matched to a gene: 11. The germline V gene encodes CDR1 LNHDA and CDR2 SQIVND (reference sequence).

The J gene is TRBJ1-6, the V gene TRBV21-1. TRBV21-1 is a recognized pseudogene. The CDR3 has 16 amino acids. CDR3 region: CASSKHGECYNSPLHF. CDR3 sequence (DNA): TGTGCCAGCAGCAAACATGGGGAGTGCTATAATTCACCCCTCCACTTT.

The CDR3 protein is CASSHPWGTGARKLFF. CDR3 bases: TGCGCCAGCAGCCATCCTTGGGGGACAGGGGCTAGGAAACTGTTTTTT. The chain couples TRBV4-1 to TRBJ1-4; 10 positions match TRBD1. After removal of 3 bases from V and 11 bases from J, the junction contained 12 bases not matched to a gene. This CDR3 is built from 16 residues. Germline loops: CDR1 MGHRA, CDR2 YSYEKL.

The rearrangement joins TRBV9 to TRBJ2-7; a possible D gene is TRBD2 (5 bases). V was pared by 0 bases and J by 1 base, with 8 bases between. Germline-derived CDR1 and CDR2 are SGDLS and YYNGEE. This CDR3 is 14 amino acids long. This chain's CDR3 is CASSVVGESYEQYF. As DNA, the CDR3 is TGTGCCAGCAGCGTAGTCGGGGAATCCTACGAGCAGTACTTC.

The V and J genes are TRBV11-3 and TRBJ2-2; a weak D match, TRBD2 (5 bases). Trimming removed 1 base from V and 4 bases from J, with 7 bases in between. The germline gives CDR1 SGHNT, CDR2 YENEEA. The CDR3 contains 14 residues. The CDR3 reads CASSLVGGTGELFF. As DNA, the CDR3 is TGTGCCAGCAGCTTAGTAGGAGGCACCGGGGAGCTGTTTTTT.

In nucleotides, the CDR3 is TGTGCCAGCAGCTTGACAGGGTTCACGTCACCCCTCCACTTT. It is translated as CASSLTGFTSPLHF. The rearrangement links TRBV7-2 to TRBJ1-6, with 7 bases identical to TRBD1. The CDR3 contains 14 residues. The junction had 6 bases not matched to a gene; V was cut back by 3 bases and J by 10 bases. Germline V CDR1 and CDR2: SGHTA, FQGNSA.

V is TRBV9 and J is TRBJ2-5; 7 bases agree with TRBD2. The CDR3 length is 12 residues. Germline-derived CDR1 and CDR2 are SGDLS and YYNGEE. V lost 2 bases and J lost 5; bases outside the gene matches: 0. CDR3 sequence (DNA): TGTGCCAGCAGCGTGGGGGGGGAGACCCAGTACTTC. This codes for CASSVGGETQYF.

The chain couples TRBV7-8 to TRBJ2-2, with 7 bases lining up with TRBD1. The CDR3 spans 17 residues. CDR1 SGHVS and CDR2 FQNEAQ come from the germline V gene. V lost 4 bases, J lost 1 base, and 9 bases stayed unmatched. CDR3 amino acids: CASSSPGTGVNTGELFF. The CDR3 DNA follows: TGTGCCAGCAGCTCACCGGGAACAGGGGTGAACACCGGGGAGCTGTTTTTT.